This TCR beta chain was identified in a study of blood T cell repertoires in COVID-19. Overall study context: Donors in the United States, Italy and Spain gave samples during acute or convalescent COVID-19. In each case, the material was cDNA or gDNA derived from T cells, B-cell-depleted T cells, or PBMCs.

Original methodology: Reference gene primer amplification gave estimated nucleated cell counts. Generated by immunoSEQ multiplex PCR, the TCRdb table keeps only in-frame clones and is missing some. That table supplies the V and J calls and clone size; D and trimming were determined from the DNA. Counted here are about 80,000 clones, about 72% occurring once; the ten biggest clones make up about a sixth. This CDR3 has 12 amino acids. Per the germline V gene, CDR1 is SEHNR and CDR2 is FQNEAQ (reference sequence). The ends were cut back, 6 bases at V and 0 bases at J, with 5 bases in the middle. This receptor was taken from a man between 65 and 79 years old with active or convalescent COVID-19. The sample comprised peripheral blood. The gene calls are TRBV7-9 and TRBJ1-1; D not resolved. The CDR3 loop reads CASSLLNTEAFF. The CDR3, as DNA: TGTGCCAGCAGTCTATTGAACACTGAAGCTTTCTTT. The entire variable domain, with the rest obtained from reference TRBV7-9 and TRBJ1-1, is as follows: DTGVSQNPRHKITKRGQNVTFRCDPISEHNRLYWYRQTLGQGPEFLTYFQNEAQLEKSRLLSDRFSAERPKGSFSTLEIQRTEQGDSAMYLCASSLLNTEAFFGQGTRLTVV.